This is a list of T cell receptor beta chains from one sample in a study of CD8 T cells in ankylosing spondylitis. MiXCR, run by TCRdb on the 5' RACE reads, gives a single entry per CDR3 protein. The sample has about 130,000 distinct CDR3 sequences, around 7.9% seen once. Sequenced input: blood, either unsorted or a sorted T cell fraction (not recorded which). The receptors originated from a female donor with ankylosing spondylitis or in good health (not recorded which). CDR3s include the opening cysteine and the closing phenylalanine or tryptophan. Each record gives: CDR3 length, V gene, J gene, D gene, clone size, CDR3 DNA, CDR3 protein. A D gene is named only where the DNA matches it firmly. Expanded clones get a size class; other rows say once, few or many, or leave the size out.

CDR3 length: 13
V gene: TRBV7-2
J gene: TRBJ2-5
D gene: TRBD2
clone size: many
CDR3 DNA: TGTGCCAGCTCCTGGGAGCTAGCGGGGGGGCGGTACTTC
CDR3 protein: CASSWELAGGRYF

CDR3 length: 15
V gene: TRBV9
J gene: TRBJ1-6
D gene: NA
clone size: many
CDR3 DNA: TGTGCCAGCAAACTCGACGGCACCGCTAATTCACCCCTCCACTTT
CDR3 protein: CASKLDGTANSPLHF

CDR3 length: 12
V gene: TRBV7-9
J gene: TRBJ1-5
D gene: NA
clone size: few
CDR3 DNA: TGTGCGGTGGGGGGGAACAATCAGCCCCAGCATTTT
CDR3 protein: CAVGGNNQPQHF

CDR3 length: 17
V gene: TRBV7-2
J gene: TRBJ2-7
D gene: NA
clone size: NA
CDR3 DNA: TGTGCCAGCAGCTTAGCGGGGGTTGGCTCCGTTCTCTACGAGCAGTACTTC
CDR3 protein: CASSLAGVGSVLYEQYF

CDR3 length: 17
V gene: TRBV2
J gene: TRBJ2-1
D gene: TRBD2
clone size: NA
CDR3 DNA: TGTGCCAGCAGTGAAGCCTATGGTGGGACTAGCCTCAATGAGCAGTTCTTC
CDR3 protein: CASSEAYGGTSLNEQFF

CDR3 length: 15
V gene: TRBV2
J gene: TRBJ2-2
D gene: NA
clone size: many
CDR3 DNA: TGTGCCAGCAGTGATCCGCCCTTGAACACCGGGGAGCTGTTTTTT
CDR3 protein: CASSDPPLNTGELFF

CDR3 length: 14
V gene: TRBV5-5
J gene: TRBJ2-5
D gene: NA
clone size: many
CDR3 DNA: TGTGCCAGCAGCTTGGCAATCTCCCAAGAGACCCAGTACTTC
CDR3 protein: CASSLAISQETQYF

CDR3 length: 14
V gene: TRBV20-1
J gene: TRBJ2-3
D gene: NA
clone size: many
CDR3 DNA: TGCAGTGCCACAGCCCAGCCTAGCACAGATACGCAGTATTTT
CDR3 protein: CSATAQPSTDTQYF

CDR3 length: 14
V gene: TRBV20-1
J gene: TRBJ1-5
D gene: NA
clone size: NA
CDR3 DNA: TGCAGTGCTACACGGACAAATAGCAATCAGCCCCAGCATTTT
CDR3 protein: CSATRTNSNQPQHF

CDR3 length: 14
V gene: TRBV6-2/TRBV6-3
J gene: TRBJ1-1
D gene: NA
clone size: few
CDR3 DNA: TGTGCCAGCAGTTACTCCGGGGCCATCCCTGAAGCTTTCTTT
CDR3 protein: CASSYSGAIPEAFF

CDR3 length: 14
V gene: TRBV6-5
J gene: TRBJ2-3
D gene: NA
clone size: many
CDR3 DNA: TGTGCCAGCAGTTACAACGAATTTACAGATACGCAGTATTTT
CDR3 protein: CASSYNEFTDTQYF